This T cell receptor beta chain was identified during a study of T cells after yellow fever vaccination. TCR cDNA, made by 5'RACE template switching, carried an added universal primer site and UMIs. Via MiXCR, TCRdb re-called the 5' RACE reads, giving one row per CDR3 protein. Seen here are 150,000 to 200,000 distinct CDR3 sequences, roughly 6.4% observed once, and the top ten hold less than 3.5%. This clonotype was recorded many times. Its antigen is not identified. Overall study findings and caveats: The booster saw the reappearance of most primary-vaccination clones (roughly 95% CD4, 88% CD8). Overlap between CD4 and CD8 compartments was detected for a small share of clonotypes.

Germline assignment: CDR1 MNHEY and CDR2 SVGAGI. There are 15 residues in the CDR3. V gave up 5 bases and J gave up 7 bases; unmatched junction bases: 10. This receptor was taken from a man aged 18 to 29 who received the YFV17D yellow fever vaccine. This material consisted of CD4+ T cells sorted from PBMCs, taken on the day of the first yellow fever vaccination. The chain employs TRBV6-5 and TRBJ1-2; TRBD1 aligns across 10 bases. The CDR3, as DNA: TGTGCCAGCAGTCTCCGGGCGACAGGGGGCCTTGGCTACACCTTC. Its protein is CASSLRATGGLGYTF.